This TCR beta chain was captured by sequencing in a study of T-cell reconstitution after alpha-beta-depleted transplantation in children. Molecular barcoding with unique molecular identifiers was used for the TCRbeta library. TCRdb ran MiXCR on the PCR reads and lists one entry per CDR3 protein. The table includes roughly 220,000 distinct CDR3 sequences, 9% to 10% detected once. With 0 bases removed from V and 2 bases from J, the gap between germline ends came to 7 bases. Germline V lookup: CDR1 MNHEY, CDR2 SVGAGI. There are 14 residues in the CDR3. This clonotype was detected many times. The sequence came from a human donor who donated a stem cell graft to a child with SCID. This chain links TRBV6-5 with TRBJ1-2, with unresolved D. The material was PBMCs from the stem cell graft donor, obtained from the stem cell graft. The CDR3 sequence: CASSYSQENYGYTF. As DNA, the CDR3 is TGTGCCAGCAGTTACTCTCAGGAGAACTATGGCTACACCTTC.